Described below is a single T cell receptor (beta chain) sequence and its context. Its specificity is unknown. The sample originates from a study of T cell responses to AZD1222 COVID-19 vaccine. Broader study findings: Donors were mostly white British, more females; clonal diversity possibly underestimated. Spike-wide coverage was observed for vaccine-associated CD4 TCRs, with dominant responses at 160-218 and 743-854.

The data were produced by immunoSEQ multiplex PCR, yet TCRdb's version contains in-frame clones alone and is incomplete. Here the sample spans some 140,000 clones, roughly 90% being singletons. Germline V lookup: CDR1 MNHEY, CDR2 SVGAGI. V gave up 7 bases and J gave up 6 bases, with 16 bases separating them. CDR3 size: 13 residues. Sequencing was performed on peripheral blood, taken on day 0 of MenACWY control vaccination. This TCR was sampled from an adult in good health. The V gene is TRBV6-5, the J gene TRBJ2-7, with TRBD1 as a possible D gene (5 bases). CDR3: CASKQVLQGEQYV. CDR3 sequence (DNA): TGTGCCAGCAAACAGGTCCTCCAGGGCGAGCAGTACGTC.